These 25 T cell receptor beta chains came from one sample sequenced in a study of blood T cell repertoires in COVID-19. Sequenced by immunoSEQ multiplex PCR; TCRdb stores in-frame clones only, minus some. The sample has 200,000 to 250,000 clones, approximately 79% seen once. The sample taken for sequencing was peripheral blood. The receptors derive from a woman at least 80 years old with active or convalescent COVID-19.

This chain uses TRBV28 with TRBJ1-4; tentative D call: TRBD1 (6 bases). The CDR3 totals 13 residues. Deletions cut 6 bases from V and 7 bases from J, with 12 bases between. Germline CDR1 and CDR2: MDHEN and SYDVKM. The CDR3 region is CASRQGFIEKLFF. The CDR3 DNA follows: TGTGCCAGCAGACAGGGTTTTATTGAAAAACTGTTTTTT.

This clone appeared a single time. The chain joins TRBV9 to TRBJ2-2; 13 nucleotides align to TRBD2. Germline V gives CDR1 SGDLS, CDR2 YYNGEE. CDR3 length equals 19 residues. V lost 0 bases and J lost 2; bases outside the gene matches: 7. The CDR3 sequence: CASSVGWTSGGLNTGELFF. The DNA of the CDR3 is TGTGCCAGCAGCGTAGGTTGGACTAGCGGGGGCTTAAACACCGGGGAGCTGTTTTTT.

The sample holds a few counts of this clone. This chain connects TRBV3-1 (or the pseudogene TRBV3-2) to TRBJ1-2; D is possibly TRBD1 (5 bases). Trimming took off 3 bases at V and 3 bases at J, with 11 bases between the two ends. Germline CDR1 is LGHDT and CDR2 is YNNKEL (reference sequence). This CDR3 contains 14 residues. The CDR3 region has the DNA TGTGCCAGCAGCCAGGCAGGGACTTACTATGGCTACACCTTC. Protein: CASSQAGTYYGYTF.

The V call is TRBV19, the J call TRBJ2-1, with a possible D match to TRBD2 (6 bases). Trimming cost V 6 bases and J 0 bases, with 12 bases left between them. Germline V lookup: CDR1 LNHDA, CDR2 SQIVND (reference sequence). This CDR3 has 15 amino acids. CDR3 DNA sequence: TGTGCCAGTAGGGCCCTGGGGGGCTCCTACAATGAGCAGTTCTTC. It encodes CASRALGGSYNEQFF.

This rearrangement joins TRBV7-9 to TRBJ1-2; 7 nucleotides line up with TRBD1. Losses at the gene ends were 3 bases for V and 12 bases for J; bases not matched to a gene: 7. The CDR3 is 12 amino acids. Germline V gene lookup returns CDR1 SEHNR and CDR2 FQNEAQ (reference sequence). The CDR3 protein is CASSFSTGFNTF. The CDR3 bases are TGTGCCAGCAGCTTCTCGACAGGGTTCAACACCTTC.

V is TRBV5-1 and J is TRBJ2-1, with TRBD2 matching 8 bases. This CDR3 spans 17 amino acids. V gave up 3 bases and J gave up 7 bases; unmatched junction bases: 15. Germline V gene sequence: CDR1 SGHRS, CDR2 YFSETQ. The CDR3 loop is CASSSRALAVLGNEQFF. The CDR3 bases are TGCGCCAGCAGCTCCCGCGCACTAGCGGTACTAGGGAATGAGCAGTTCTTC.

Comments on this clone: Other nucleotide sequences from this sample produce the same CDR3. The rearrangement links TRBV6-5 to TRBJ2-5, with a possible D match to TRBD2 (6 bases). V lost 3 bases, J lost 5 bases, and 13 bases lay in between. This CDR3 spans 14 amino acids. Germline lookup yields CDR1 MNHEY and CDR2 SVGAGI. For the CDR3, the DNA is TGTGCCAGCAGTTATGGGACTGGCGTGGAGACCCAGTACTTC. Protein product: CASSYGTGVETQYF.

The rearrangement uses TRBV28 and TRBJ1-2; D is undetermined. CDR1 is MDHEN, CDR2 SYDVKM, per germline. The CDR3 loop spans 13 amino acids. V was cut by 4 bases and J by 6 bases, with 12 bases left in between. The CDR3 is CASSSRSGDGYTF. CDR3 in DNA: TGTGCCAGCAGTTCCCGGTCCGGGGATGGCTACACCTTC.

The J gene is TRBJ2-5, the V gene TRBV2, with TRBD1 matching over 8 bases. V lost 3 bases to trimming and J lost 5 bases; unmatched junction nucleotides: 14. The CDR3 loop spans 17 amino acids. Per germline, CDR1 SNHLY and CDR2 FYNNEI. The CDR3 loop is CASSEAGQASGGETQYF. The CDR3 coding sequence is TGTGCCAGCAGTGAGGCGGGACAGGCGTCGGGCGGGGAGACCCAGTACTTC.

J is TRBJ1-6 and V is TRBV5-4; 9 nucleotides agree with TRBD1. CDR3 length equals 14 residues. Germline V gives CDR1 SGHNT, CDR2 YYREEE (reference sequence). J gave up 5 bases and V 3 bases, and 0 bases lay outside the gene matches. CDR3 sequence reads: CASSWTGDNSPLHF. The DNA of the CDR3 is TGTGCCAGCAGCTGGACAGGGGATAATTCACCCCTCCACTTT.

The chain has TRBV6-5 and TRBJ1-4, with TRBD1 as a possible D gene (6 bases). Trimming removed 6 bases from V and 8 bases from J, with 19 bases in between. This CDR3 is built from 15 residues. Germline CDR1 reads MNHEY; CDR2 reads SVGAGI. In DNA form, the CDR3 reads TGTGCCAGCAGGCTATTAAAAAGCGGGGGCGAAAAACTGTTTTTT. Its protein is CASRLLKSGGEKLFF.

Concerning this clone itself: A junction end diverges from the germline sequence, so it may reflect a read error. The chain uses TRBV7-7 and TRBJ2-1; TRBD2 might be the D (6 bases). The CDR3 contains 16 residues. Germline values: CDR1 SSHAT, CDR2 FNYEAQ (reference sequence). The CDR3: CASSLGRGPSYNEQFF. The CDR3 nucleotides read TGTGCTAGCAGCTTAGGGCGGGGTCCGTCCTACAATGAGCAGTTCTTC.

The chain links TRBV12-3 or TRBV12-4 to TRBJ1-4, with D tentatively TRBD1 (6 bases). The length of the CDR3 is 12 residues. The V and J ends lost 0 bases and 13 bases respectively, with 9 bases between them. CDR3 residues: CASSLADSRLFF. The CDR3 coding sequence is TGTGCCAGCAGTTTAGCGGACAGTAGACTGTTTTTT.

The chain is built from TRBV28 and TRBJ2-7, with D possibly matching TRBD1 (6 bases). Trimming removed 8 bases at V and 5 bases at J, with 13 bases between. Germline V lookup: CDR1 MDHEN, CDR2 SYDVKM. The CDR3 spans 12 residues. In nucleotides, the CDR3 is TGTGCCAGCGGAACAGGGACCCACGAGCAGTACTTC. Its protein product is CASGTGTHEQYF.

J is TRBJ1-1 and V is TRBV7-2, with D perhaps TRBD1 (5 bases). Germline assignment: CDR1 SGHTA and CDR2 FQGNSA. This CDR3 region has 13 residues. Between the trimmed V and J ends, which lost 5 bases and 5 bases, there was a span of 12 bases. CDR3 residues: CASSQGPRTEAFF. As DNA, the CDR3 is TGTGCCAGCAGCCAGGGCCCTCGGACTGAAGCTTTCTTT.

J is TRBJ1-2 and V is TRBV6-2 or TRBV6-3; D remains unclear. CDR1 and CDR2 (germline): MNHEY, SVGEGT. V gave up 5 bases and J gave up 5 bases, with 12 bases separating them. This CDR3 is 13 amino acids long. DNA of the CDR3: TGTGCCAGCAGTCCCCGTAGGAGATATGGCTACACCTTC. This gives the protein CASSPRRRYGYTF.

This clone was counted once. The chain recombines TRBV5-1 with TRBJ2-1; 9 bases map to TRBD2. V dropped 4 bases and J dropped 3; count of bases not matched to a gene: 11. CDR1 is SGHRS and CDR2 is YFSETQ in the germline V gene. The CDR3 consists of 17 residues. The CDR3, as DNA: TGCGCCAGCAGCGGCAATAATAGCGGGGGCCACTACAATGAGCAGTTCTTC. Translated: CASSGNNSGGHYNEQFF.

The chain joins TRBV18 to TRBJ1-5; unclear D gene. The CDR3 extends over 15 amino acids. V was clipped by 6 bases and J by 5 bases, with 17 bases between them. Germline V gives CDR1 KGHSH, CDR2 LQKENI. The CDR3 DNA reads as TGTGCCAGCTCGCTGCAGGACGGGGTCCATCAGCCCCAGCATTTT. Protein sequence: CASSLQDGVHQPQHF. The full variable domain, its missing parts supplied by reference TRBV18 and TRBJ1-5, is NAGVMQNPRHLVRRRGQEARLRCSPMKGHSHVYWYRQLPEEGLKFMVYLQKENIIDESGMPKERFSAEFPKEGPSILRIQQVVRGDSAAYFCASSLQDGVHQPQHFGDGTRLSIL.

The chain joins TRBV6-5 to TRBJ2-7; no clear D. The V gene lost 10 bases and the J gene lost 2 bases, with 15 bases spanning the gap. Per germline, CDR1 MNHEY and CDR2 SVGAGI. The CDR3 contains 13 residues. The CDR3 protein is CATKSWQAYEQYF. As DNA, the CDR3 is TGTGCCACCAAATCTTGGCAAGCCTACGAGCAGTACTTC.

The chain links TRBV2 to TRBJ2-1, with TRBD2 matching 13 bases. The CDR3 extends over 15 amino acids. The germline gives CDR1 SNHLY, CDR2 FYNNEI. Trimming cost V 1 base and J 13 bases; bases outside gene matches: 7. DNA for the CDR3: TGTGCCAGCAGTGAAGAGGGACTAGCGGGATCTACTCAGTTCTTC. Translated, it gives CASSEEGLAGSTQFF.

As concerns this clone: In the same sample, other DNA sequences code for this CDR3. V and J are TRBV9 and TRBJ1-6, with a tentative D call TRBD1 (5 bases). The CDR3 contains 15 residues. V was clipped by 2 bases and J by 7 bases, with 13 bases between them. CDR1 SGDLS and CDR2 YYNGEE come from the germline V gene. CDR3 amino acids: CASSVAGVGNSPLHF. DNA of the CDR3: TGTGCCAGCAGCGTCGCGGGGGTCGGGAATTCACCCCTCCACTTT.

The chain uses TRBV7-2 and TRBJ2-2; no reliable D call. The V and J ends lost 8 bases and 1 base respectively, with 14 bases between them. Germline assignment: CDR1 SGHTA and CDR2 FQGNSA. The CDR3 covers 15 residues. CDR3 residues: CASPLREKNTGELFF. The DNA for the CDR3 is TGTGCCAGCCCCCTAAGAGAGAAGAACACCGGGGAGCTGTTTTTT. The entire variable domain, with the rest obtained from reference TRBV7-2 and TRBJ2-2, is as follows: GAGVSQSPSNKVTEKGKDVELRCDPISGHTALYWYRQSLGQGLEFLIYFQGNSAPDKSGLPSDRFSAERTGGSVSTLTIQRTQQEDSAVYLCASPLREKNTGELFFGEGSRLTVL.

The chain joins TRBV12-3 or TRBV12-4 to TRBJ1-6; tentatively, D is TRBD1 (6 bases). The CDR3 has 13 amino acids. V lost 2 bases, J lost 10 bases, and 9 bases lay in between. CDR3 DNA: TGTGCCAGCAGTTTATACAGGGAGTCACCCCTCCACTTT. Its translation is CASSLYRESPLHF.

The CDR3 protein is CASSRITNLDRRGYTF. The CDR3 DNA follows: TGTGCCAGCAGCCGAATTACAAACCTCGACAGACGTGGCTACACCTTC. The chain uses TRBV5-6 and TRBJ1-2, with D perhaps TRBD1 (5 bases). V lost 4 bases and J lost 7, with 23 bases in between. Looked up from germline, CDR1 is SGHDT and CDR2 is YYEEEE. The CDR3 length is 16 residues.

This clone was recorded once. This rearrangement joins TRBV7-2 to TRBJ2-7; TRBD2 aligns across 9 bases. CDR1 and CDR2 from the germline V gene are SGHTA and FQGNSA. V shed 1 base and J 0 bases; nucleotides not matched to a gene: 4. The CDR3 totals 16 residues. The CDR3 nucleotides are TGTGCCAGCAGCTTAGGGCTAGCGGGGAGCTCCTACGAGCAGTACTTC. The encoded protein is CASSLGLAGSSYEQYF. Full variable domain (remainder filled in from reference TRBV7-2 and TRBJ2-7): GAGVSQSPSNKVTEKGKDVELRCDPISGHTALYWYRQSLGQGLEFLIYFQGNSAPDKSGLPSDRFSAERTGGSVSTLTIQRTQQEDSAVYLCASSLGLAGSSYEQYFGPGTRLTVT.